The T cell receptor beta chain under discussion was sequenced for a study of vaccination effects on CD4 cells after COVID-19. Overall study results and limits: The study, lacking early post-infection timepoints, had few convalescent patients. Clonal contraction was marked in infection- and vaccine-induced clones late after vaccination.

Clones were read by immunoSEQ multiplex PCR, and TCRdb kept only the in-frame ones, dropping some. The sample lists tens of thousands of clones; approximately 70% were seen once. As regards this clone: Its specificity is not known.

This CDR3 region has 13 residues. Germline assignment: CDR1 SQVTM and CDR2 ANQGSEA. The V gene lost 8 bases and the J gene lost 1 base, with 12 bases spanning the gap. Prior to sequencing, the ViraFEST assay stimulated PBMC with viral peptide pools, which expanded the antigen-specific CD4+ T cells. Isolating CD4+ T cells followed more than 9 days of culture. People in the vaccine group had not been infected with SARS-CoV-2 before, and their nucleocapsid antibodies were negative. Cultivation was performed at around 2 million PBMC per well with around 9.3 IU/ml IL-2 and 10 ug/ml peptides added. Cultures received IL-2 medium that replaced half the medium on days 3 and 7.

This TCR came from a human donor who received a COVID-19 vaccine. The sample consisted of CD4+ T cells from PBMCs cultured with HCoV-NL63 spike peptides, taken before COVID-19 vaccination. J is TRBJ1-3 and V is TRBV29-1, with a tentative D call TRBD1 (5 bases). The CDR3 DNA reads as TGCAGCATTCGCAGGGAGTCTGGAAACACCATATATTTT. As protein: CSIRRESGNTIYF.